What follows are 9 T cell receptor beta chains derived from one specimen sequenced in a study of T cells in localized non-small cell lung cancer. TCRdb's table, derived via immunoSEQ multiplex PCR, lists solely in-frame clones and lacks some. The sample consists of approximately 46,000 clones, about 76% of them appearing once. The sequences come from peripheral blood mononuclear cells, collected before any cancer treatment. These receptors were obtained from a man aged 40-75 years with stage III lung adenocarcinoma.

The chain employs TRBV30 and TRBJ2-3, with D perhaps TRBD1 or TRBD2 (6 bases each). Deletions cut 3 bases from V and 2 bases from J, with 15 bases between. There are 15 residues in the CDR3. Germline CDR1 is GTSNPN and CDR2 is SVGIG (reference sequence). CDR3 sequence: CAWSSRGRVTDTQYF. CDR3 nucleotides: TGTGCCTGGAGCTCCCGGGGGCGGGTCACAGATACGCAGTATTTT.

The J gene is TRBJ2-2, the V gene TRBV19; D may correspond to TRBD1 or TRBD2 (5 bases each). V gave up 0 bases and J gave up 6 bases, with 11 bases separating them. CDR3 length equals 15 residues. CDR1 and CDR2 (germline): LNHDA, SQIVND (reference sequence). CDR3 bases: TGTGCCAGTAGTATAGACAGGGTGGGGGCCGGGGAGCTGTTTTTT. This codes for CASSIDRVGAGELFF.

The chain combines TRBV2 with TRBJ1-6, with 8 bases identical to TRBD1. The germline CDR1 and CDR2 sequences are SNHLY and FYNNEI. The CDR3 runs to 15 residues. V trimming: 4 bases; J trimming: 9 bases; junction bases outside the gene matches: 8. DNA of the CDR3: TGTGCCAGCAGTGCGAGGACAGGGCAGGGTTCACCCCTCCACTTT. Translation gives CASSARTGQGSPLHF.

J is TRBJ1-1 and V is TRBV25-1; perhaps TRBD1 as D (5 bases). V was trimmed by 8 bases and J by 6 bases, leaving 10 bases between them. The CDR3 runs to 11 residues. CDR1 and CDR2 (germline): MGHDK, SYGVNS. CDR3 region: CASGGGAEAFF. In DNA form, the CDR3 reads TGTGCCAGCGGCGGGGGTGCTGAAGCTTTCTTT. Full variable domain (missing parts from reference TRBV25-1 and TRBJ1-1): EADIYQTPRYLVIGTGKKITLECSQTMGHDKMYWYQQDPGMELHLIHYSYGVNSTEKGDLSSESTVSRIRTEHFPLTLESARPSHTSQYLCASGGGAEAFFGQGTRLTVV.

This clone was counted a few times. V gene TRBV6-5 combines with J gene TRBJ2-5; maybe TRBD1 (6 bases). Germline V CDR1 and CDR2: MNHEY, SVGAGI. V lost 9 bases, J lost 4 bases, and 15 bases lay in between. This CDR3 is 13 amino acids long. This CDR3 is CASRDRFRETQYF. CDR3 DNA: TGTGCCAGTAGAGACAGGTTCCGAGAGACCCAGTACTTC.

This clone was counted only a few times. The genes are TRBV7-8 and TRBJ2-1; 12 bases fit TRBD2. Per the germline V gene, CDR1 is SGHVS and CDR2 is FQNEAQ. The length of the CDR3 is 17 residues. The junction had 7 bases not matched to a gene; V was cut back by 1 base and J by 6 bases. In DNA, the CDR3 is TGTGCCAGCAGCTTAGGGGCTAGCGGGGGGGCTATCAATGAGCAGTTCTTC. This translates into CASSLGASGGAINEQFF.

The chain carries TRBV4-1 and TRBJ2-7, with 9 bases identical to TRBD1. Germline trimming cut 2 bases from V and 3 bases from J; bases unmatched to any gene: 8. The CDR3 has 16 amino acids. Germline V lookup: CDR1 MGHRA, CDR2 YSYEKL. The CDR3 spells CASSQIPGQGNYEQYF. For the CDR3, the DNA is TGCGCCAGCAGCCAAATCCCGGGACAGGGAAACTACGAGCAGTACTTC.

The chain recombines TRBV12-5 with TRBJ1-2; no clear D gene. Germline CDR1 LGHNT, CDR2 FRNRAP. Between the trimmed V and J ends, which lost 3 bases and 5 bases, there was a span of 7 bases. CDR3 length equals 12 residues. In DNA, the CDR3 is TGTGCTAGTGGTTTCGACGGTTATGGCTACACCTTC. It specifies CASGFDGYGYTF.

The rearrangement joins TRBV9 to TRBJ2-1; 8 positions agree with TRBD2. This CDR3 spans 15 amino acids. CDR1 and CDR2 (germline): SGDLS, YYNGEE. J gave up 0 bases and V 7 bases, and 6 bases lay outside the gene matches. CDR3 DNA sequence: TGTGCCAGCGCCCGGGGGGGTAGCTCCTACAATGAGCAGTTCTTC. Encoded protein: CASARGGSSYNEQFF. Using reference TRBV9 and TRBJ2-1 for the parts outside the CDR3, the full variable domain is DSGVTQTPKHLITATGQRVTLRCSPRSGDLSVYWYQQSLDQGLQFLIQYYNGEERAKGNILERFSAQQFPDLHSELNLSSLELGDSALYFCASARGGSSYNEQFFGPGTRLTVL.